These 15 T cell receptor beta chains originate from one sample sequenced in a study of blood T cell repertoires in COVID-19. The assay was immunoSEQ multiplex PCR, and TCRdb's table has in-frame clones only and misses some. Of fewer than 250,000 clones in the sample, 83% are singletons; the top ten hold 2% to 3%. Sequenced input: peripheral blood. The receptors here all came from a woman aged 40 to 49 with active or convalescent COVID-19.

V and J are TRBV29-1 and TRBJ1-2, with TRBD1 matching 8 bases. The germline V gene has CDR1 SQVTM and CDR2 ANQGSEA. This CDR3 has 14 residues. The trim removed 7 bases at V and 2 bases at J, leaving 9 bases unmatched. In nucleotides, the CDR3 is TGCAGCGCTCCACCCGGACAGGGAAACTATGGCTACACCTTC. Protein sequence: CSAPPGQGNYGYTF.

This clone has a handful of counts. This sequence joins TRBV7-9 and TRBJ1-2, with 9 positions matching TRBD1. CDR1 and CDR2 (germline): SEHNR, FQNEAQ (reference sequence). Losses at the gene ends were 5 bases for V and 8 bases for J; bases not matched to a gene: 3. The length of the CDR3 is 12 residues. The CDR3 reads CASSRDREGYTF. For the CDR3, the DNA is TGTGCCAGCAGCCGGGACAGGGAGGGCTACACCTTC.

CDR3 nucleotides: TGTGCCAGCAGCCCCCTCCAGGGCTCCTACAATGAGCAGTTCTTC. This translates into CASSPLQGSYNEQFF. This chain uses TRBV6-5 with TRBJ2-1, with D possibly matching TRBD1 (5 bases). V lost 6 bases to trimming and J lost 0 bases, with 12 bases between them. This CDR3 is 15 amino acids long. From germline, CDR1 is MNHEY and CDR2 SVGAGI.

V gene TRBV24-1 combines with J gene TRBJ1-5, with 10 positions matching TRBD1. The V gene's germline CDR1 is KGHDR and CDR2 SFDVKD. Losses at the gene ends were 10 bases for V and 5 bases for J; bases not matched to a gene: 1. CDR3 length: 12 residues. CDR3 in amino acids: CATGTGDQPQHF. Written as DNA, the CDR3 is TGTGCCACTGGGACAGGGGATCAGCCCCAGCATTTT.

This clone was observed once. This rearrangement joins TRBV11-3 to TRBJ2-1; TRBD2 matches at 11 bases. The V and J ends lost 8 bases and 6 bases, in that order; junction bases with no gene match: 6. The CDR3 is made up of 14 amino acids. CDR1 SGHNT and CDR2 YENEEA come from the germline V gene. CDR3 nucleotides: TGTGCCAGCTCGGGTAGCGGGAGGGCCAATGAGCAGTTCTTC. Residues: CASSGSGRANEQFF.

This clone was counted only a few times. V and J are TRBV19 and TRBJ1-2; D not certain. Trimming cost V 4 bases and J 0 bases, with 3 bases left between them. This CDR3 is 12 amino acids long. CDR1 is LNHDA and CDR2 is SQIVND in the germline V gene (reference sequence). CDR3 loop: CASSTSNYGYTF. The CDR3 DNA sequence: TGTGCCAGTAGTACCTCTAACTATGGCTACACCTTC. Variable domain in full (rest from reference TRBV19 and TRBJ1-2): DGGITQSPKYLFRKEGQNVTLSCEQNLNHDAMYWYRQDPGQGLRLIYYSQIVNDFQKGDIAEGYSVSREKKESFPLTVTSAQKNPTAFYLCASSTSNYGYTFGSGTRLTVV.

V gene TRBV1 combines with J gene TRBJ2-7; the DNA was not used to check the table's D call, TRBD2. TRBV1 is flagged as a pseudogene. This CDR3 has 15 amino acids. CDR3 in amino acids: CTSSLGTSGRNEQYF. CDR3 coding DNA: TGCACCAGCAGCCTCGGGACTAGCGGGAGAAACGAGCAGTACTTC.

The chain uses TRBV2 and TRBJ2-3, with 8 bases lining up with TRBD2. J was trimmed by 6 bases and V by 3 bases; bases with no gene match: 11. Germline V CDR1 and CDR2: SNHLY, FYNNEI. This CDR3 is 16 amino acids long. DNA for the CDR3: TGTGCCAGCAGTGAGGGGACTAGTCTTTATCCGGATACGCAGTATTTT. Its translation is CASSEGTSLYPDTQYF. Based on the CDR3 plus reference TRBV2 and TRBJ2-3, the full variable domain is EPEVTQTPSHQVTQMGQEVILRCVPISNHLYFYWYRQILGQKVEFLVSFYNNEISEKSEIFDDQFSVERPDGSNFTLKIRSTKLEDSAMYFCASSEGTSLYPDTQYFGPGTRLTVL.

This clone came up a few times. The CDR3 loop is CASSLDLSTEAFF. The CDR3 nucleotides read TGTGCCAGCAGCTTAGATCTGAGTACTGAAGCTTTCTTT. The genes are TRBV11-2 and TRBJ1-1; D uncertain. This CDR3 is built from 13 residues. V was clipped by 0 bases and J by 5 bases, with 7 bases between them. Germline CDR1 reads SGHAT; CDR2 reads FQNNGV.

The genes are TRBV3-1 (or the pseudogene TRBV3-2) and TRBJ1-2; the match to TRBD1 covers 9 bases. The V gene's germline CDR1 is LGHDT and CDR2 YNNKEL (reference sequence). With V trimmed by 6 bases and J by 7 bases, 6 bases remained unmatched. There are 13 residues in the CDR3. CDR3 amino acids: CASSEGTGSGYTF. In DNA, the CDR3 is TGTGCCAGCAGTGAAGGGACAGGGAGTGGCTACACCTTC.

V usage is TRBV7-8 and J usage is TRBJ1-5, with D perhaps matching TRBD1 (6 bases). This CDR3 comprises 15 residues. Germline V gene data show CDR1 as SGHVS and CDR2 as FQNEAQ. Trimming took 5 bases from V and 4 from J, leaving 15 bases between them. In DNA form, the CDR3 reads TGTGCCAGCAGCCCCCAGGACAGCGAGAATCAGCCCCAGCATTTT. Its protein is CASSPQDSENQPQHF.

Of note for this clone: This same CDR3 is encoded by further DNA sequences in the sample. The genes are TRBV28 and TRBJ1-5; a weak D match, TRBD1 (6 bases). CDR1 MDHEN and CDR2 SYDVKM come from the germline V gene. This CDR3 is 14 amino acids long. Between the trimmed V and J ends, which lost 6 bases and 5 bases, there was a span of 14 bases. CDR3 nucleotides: TGTGCCAGCAGGGTGGGGGGGGGCGATCAGCCCCAGCATTTT. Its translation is CASRVGGGDQPQHF.

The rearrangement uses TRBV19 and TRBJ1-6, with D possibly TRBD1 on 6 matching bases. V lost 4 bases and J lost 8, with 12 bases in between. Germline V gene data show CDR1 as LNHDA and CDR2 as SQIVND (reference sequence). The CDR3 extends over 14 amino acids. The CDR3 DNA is TGTGCCAGTAGTACCGGACAGCCATATTCACCCCTCCACTTT. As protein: CASSTGQPYSPLHF.

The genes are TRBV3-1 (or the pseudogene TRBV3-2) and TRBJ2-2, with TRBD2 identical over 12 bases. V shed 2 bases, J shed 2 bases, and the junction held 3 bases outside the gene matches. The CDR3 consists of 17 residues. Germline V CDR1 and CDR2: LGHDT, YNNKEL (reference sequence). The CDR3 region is CASSQQLAGGNTGELFF. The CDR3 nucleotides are TGTGCCAGCAGCCAACAACTAGCGGGAGGTAACACCGGGGAGCTGTTTTTT.

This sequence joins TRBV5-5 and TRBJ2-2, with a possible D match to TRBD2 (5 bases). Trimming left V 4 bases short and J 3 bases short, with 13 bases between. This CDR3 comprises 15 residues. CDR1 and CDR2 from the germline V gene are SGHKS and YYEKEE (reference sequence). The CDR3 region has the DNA TGTGCCAGCAGCCACGGAGCGGCCCACACCGGGGAGCTGTTTTTT. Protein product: CASSHGAAHTGELFF. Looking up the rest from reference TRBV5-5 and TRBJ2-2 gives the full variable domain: DAGVTQSPTHLIKTRGQQVTLRCSPISGHKSVSWYQQVLGQGPQFIFQYYEKEERGRGNFPDRFSARQFPNYSSELNVNALLLGDSALYLCASSHGAAHTGELFFGEGSRLTVL.